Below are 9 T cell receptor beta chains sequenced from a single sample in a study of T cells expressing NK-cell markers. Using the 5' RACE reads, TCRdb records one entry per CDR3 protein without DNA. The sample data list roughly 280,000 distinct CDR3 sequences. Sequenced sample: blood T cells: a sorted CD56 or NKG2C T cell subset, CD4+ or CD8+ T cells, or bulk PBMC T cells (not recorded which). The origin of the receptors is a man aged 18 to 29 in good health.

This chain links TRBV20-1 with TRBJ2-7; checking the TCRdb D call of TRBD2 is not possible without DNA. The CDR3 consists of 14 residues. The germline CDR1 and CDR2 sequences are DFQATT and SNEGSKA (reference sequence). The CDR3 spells CSAESGLLAYEQYF.

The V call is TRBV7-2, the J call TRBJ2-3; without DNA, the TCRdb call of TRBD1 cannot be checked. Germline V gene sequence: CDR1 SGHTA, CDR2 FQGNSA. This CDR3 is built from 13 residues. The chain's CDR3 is CASSQDRVGTQYF.

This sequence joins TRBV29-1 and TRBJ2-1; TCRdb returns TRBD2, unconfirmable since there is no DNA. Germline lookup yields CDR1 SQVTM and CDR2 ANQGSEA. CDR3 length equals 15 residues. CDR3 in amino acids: CSVEDRTSGMNEQFF.

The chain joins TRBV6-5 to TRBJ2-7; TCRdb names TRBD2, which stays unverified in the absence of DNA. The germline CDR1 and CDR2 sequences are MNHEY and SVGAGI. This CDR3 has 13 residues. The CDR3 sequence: CASSYQGRNEQYF.

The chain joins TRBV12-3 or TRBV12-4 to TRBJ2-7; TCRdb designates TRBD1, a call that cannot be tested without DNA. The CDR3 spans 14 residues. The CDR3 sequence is CASGPTGQGTQQYF.

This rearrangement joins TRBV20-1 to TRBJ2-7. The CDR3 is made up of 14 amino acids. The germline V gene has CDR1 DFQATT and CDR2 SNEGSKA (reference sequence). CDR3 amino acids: CSARDSATSYEQYF.

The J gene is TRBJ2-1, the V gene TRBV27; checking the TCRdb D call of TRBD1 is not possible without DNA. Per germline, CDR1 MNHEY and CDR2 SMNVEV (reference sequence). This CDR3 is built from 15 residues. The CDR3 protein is CATRGGGHGGNEQFF.

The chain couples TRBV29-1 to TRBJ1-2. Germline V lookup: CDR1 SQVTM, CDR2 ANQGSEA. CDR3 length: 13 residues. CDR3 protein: CSVERSQAYGYTF.

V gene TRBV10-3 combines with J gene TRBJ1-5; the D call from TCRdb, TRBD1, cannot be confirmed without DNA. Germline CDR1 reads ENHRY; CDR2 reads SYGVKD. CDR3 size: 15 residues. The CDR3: CAISADRGLHQPQHF.